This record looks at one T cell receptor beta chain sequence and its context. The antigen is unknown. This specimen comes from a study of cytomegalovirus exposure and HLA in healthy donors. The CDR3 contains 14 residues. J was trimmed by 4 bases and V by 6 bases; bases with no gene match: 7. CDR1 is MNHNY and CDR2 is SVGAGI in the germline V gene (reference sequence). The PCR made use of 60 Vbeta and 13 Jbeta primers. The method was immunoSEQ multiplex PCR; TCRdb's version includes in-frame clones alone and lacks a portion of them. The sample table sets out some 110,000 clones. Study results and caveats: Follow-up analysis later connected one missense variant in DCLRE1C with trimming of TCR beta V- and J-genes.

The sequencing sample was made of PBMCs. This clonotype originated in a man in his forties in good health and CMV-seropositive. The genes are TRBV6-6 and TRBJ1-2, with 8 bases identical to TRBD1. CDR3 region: CASSSTTGGYGYTF. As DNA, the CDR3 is TGTGCCAGCAGCTCCACTACAGGGGGCTATGGCTACACCTTC.